Listed below are T cell receptor beta chains from one sample, sequenced in a study of T cells in Graves' hyperthyroidism and ophthalmopathy. One entry per CDR3 protein results from TCRdb running MiXCR on the multiplex PCR reads. The sample contains about 350,000 distinct CDR3 sequences, 15% to 20% of which appear only once. The sequenced sample was blood. All receptors derive from a middle-aged woman with Graves' ophthalmopathy. CDR3s include the opening cysteine and the closing phenylalanine or tryptophan. D genes are given only for firm matches. Expanded clones are given a class, and other clones once, few, many or no size at all.

>-|TRBJ2-4|TRBV28|-
TGTGCCAGCAGTCCACGAGGGTTAGCCAAAAACATTCAGTACTTC
CASSPRGLAKNIQYF
>-|TRBJ2-1|TRBV24-1|many
TGTGCCACCAGTGATGCAGGGTTGGGCTCCTACAATGAGCAGTTCTTC
CATSDAGLGSYNEQFF
>TRBD2|TRBJ2-2|TRBV5-1|few
TGCGCCAGCAGCCTACGGACTAGCGGCGGGGAGCTGTTTTTT
CASSLRTSGGELFF
>-|TRBJ2-2|TRBV24-1|many
TGTGCCACCAGTGGGTACACCGGGGAGCTGTTTTTT
CATSGYTGELFF
>-|TRBJ1-5|TRBV19|many
TGTGCCAGTAGTCCGACAGGACTTAATCATCAGCCCCAGCATTTT
CASSPTGLNHQPQHF
>-|TRBJ1-2|TRBV7-8|many
TGTGCCAGCAGCTTAGTTGGGCAGGACTGGGGCTATGGCTACACCTTC
CASSLVGQDWGYGYTF
>TRBD2|TRBJ2-4|TRBV20-1|many
TGCAGTGCTAGATCGGGGGGGGTAGCCAAAAACATTCAGTACTTC
CSARSGGVAKNIQYF
>TRBD2|TRBJ2-7|TRBV12-3/TRBV12-4|many
TGTGCCAGCAGCCCAAGACTAGCGGGAGCAATCGAGCAGTACTTC
CASSPRLAGAIEQYF
>-|TRBJ2-7|TRBV11-2|many
TGTGCCAGCAGCTTAGGTTTGAGTTCGGCCGAGCAGTACTTC
CASSLGLSSAEQYF
>-|TRBJ2-7|TRBV6-1|few
TGTGCCAGCAGTGTTGTGACACAGGGCCATTACGAGCAGTACTTC
CASSVVTQGHYEQYF
>TRBD1|TRBJ2-7|TRBV28|many
TGTGCCAGCAGTCCAAACACAGGGGCCCCTAATGGCGAGCAGTACTTC
CASSPNTGAPNGEQYF
>-|TRBJ1-5|TRBV19|many
TGTGCCAGTAGTATAGGGGCAGGGAGCAATCAGCCCCAGCATTTT
CASSIGAGSNQPQHF
>TRBD2|TRBJ2-7|TRBV11-1|many
TGTGCCAGCAGCTCACCCTCCGGGACTAGCGGCATCTACGGGCAGTACTTC
CASSSPSGTSGIYGQYF
>TRBD1|TRBJ2-2|TRBV18|many
TGTGCCAGCTCACCTGGGACAGGGCGATCAGCCGGGGAGCTGTTTTTT
CASSPGTGRSAGELFF
>TRBD1|TRBJ1-1|TRBV19|many
TGTGCCAGTAGTACGGGACAGGGGGCGAAAGCTTTCTTT
CASSTGQGAKAFF
>-|TRBJ1-1|TRBV28|-
TGTGCCAGCAGTTTATATATGGGTATGGACACTGAAGCTTTCTTT
CASSLYMGMDTEAFF